These T cell receptor beta chains were read from a single sample in a study. Using its own MiXCR run on the RT-PCR reads, TCRdb lists one record per CDR3 protein. The sample holds about 680,000 distinct CDR3 sequences; 11% to 15% are singletons and the top ten take 3.6%. Sequenced input: memory CD4+ T cells from blood. The receptors shown here come from a female donor in good health, serving as a healthy control. Each CDR3 is given with its conserved first and last residue. D genes are given only for firm matches. The size field is filled for only some rows; it gives once, few, many or a size class.

d_call: NA
v_call: TRBV5-1
clone_size: few
j_call: TRBJ2-6
cdr3_aa: CASSLAVSGANVLTF

d_call: NA
v_call: TRBV11-1
clone_size: few
j_call: TRBJ1-4
cdr3_aa: CASSLTGLAEKLFF

d_call: NA
v_call: TRBV7-9
clone_size: few
j_call: TRBJ1-1
cdr3_aa: CASSWTPEAFF

d_call: NA
v_call: TRBV25-1
clone_size: NA
j_call: TRBJ1-2
cdr3_aa: CASSESSYVYGYTF

d_call: TRBD1
v_call: TRBV29-1
clone_size: many
j_call: TRBJ2-7
cdr3_aa: CSVEGTGLGYEQYF

d_call: TRBD1
v_call: TRBV12-3/TRBV12-4
clone_size: few
j_call: TRBJ2-1
cdr3_aa: CASSLDRDSEQFF

d_call: NA
v_call: TRBV6-5
clone_size: many
j_call: TRBJ2-7
cdr3_aa: CASSYRGYEQYF

d_call: TRBD1
v_call: TRBV7-2
clone_size: many
j_call: TRBJ2-1
cdr3_aa: CASSLVGTGTNEQFF

d_call: TRBD1
v_call: TRBV20-1
clone_size: few
j_call: TRBJ1-1
cdr3_aa: CSARLHGKTGAGTEAFF

d_call: NA
v_call: TRBV20-1
clone_size: many
j_call: TRBJ2-3
cdr3_aa: CSAIEGLLGGDTQYF

d_call: NA
v_call: TRBV5-1
clone_size: NA
j_call: TRBJ1-4
cdr3_aa: CASSFQTGSTNEKLFF

d_call: TRBD1
v_call: TRBV7-2
clone_size: NA
j_call: TRBJ1-1
cdr3_aa: CASSPRGQGLVTEAFF

d_call: NA
v_call: TRBV20-1
clone_size: NA
j_call: TRBJ2-7
cdr3_aa: CSAQPGGRVGYEQYF

d_call: NA
v_call: TRBV28
clone_size: NA
j_call: TRBJ1-5
cdr3_aa: CASSLWEHQPQHF

d_call: NA
v_call: TRBV12-3/TRBV12-4
clone_size: few
j_call: TRBJ2-3
cdr3_aa: CASEDSTDTQYF

d_call: NA
v_call: TRBV16
clone_size: NA
j_call: TRBJ2-3
cdr3_aa: CASSQSRGSTDTQYF

d_call: NA
v_call: TRBV6-5
clone_size: many
j_call: TRBJ1-6
cdr3_aa: CASQATYNSPLHF